A single sample gave rise to the 24 T cell receptor beta chains below, sequenced in a study of blood T cell repertoires in COVID-19. The method was immunoSEQ multiplex PCR; TCRdb's version includes in-frame clones alone and lacks a portion of them. Of around 130,000 clones in the sample, roughly four fifths are singletons; the top ten hold over 6.5%. The sample consisted of peripheral blood. All receptors come from a human donor in a cohort sampled during active COVID-19.

J is TRBJ2-7 and V is TRBV13; D may be TRBD2 (6 bases). V was cut by 3 bases and J by 4 bases, with 10 bases left in between. CDR3 length equals 13 residues. Germline-derived CDR1 and CDR2 are PRHDT and FYEKMQ (reference sequence). The CDR3 sequence: CASSLEGLYEQYF. Written as DNA, the CDR3 is TGTGCCAGCAGCTTGGAGGGGTTGTACGAGCAGTACTTC.

V gene TRBV19 combines with J gene TRBJ1-5, with TRBD1 matching over 7 bases. V dropped 3 bases and J dropped 4; count of bases not matched to a gene: 9. The CDR3 consists of 16 residues. CDR1 and CDR2 (germline): LNHDA, SQIVND (reference sequence). This CDR3 reads CASSMVQGVGNQPQHF. The CDR3 DNA reads as TGTGCCAGTAGTATGGTCCAGGGGGTTGGAAATCAGCCCCAGCATTTT.

V is TRBV28 and J is TRBJ1-4; D is perhaps TRBD1 (5 bases). Per germline, CDR1 MDHEN and CDR2 SYDVKM. This CDR3 comprises 16 residues. V lost 6 bases, J lost 9 bases, and 23 bases lay in between. CDR3 bases: TGTGCCAGCAGACCTAAAGGCGGGGCCATATTAAAAAAACTGTTTTTT. Residues: CASRPKGGAILKKLFF. Combining the CDR3 with reference TRBV28 and TRBJ1-4 gives the whole variable domain DVKVTQSSRYLVKRTGEKVFLECVQDMDHENMFWYRQDPGLGLRLIYFSYDVKMKEKGDIPEGYSVSREKKERFSLILESASTNQTSMYLCASRPKGGAILKKLFFGSGTQLSVL.

The chain uses TRBV4-1 and TRBJ2-4, with D maybe TRBD1 (5 bases). Germline-derived CDR1 and CDR2 are MGHRA and YSYEKL. The CDR3 contains 16 residues. V shed 0 bases and J shed 2 bases, with 11 bases lying between them. DNA for the CDR3: TGCGCCAGCAGCCAAGAACATGACAGCTCCAAAAACATTCAGTACTTC. Translating it yields CASSQEHDSSKNIQYF.

The V and J genes are TRBV7-8 and TRBJ2-1; D possibly corresponds to TRBD2 (7 bases). CDR3 length equals 15 residues. Trimming took off 1 base at V and 8 bases at J, with 15 bases between the two ends. Per the germline V gene, CDR1 is SGHVS and CDR2 is FQNEAQ. The CDR3 spells CASSLVGGPIHEQFF. The CDR3 bases are TGTGCCAGCAGCTTAGTGGGGGGGCCCATCCATGAGCAGTTCTTC. Using reference TRBV7-8 and TRBJ2-1 for the parts outside the CDR3, the full variable domain is GAGVSQSPRYKVAKRGQDVALRCDPISGHVSLFWYQQALGQGPEFLTYFQNEAQLDKSGLPSDRFFAERPEGSVSTLKIQRTQQEDSAVYLCASSLVGGPIHEQFFGPGTRLTVL.

The chain combines TRBV9 with TRBJ1-1; TRBD1 might be the D (5 bases). The germline V gene has CDR1 SGDLS and CDR2 YYNGEE. Between the trimmed V and J ends, which lost 0 bases and 4 bases, there was a span of 13 bases. There are 15 residues in the CDR3. CDR3 region: CASSVEAGWGTEAFF. CDR3 sequence (DNA): TGTGCCAGCAGCGTAGAAGCAGGGTGGGGCACTGAAGCTTTCTTT.

The CDR3: CAGRRRGQDNEQFF. The CDR3 DNA sequence: TGTGCCGGTCGCAGAAGGGGGCAGGACAATGAGCAGTTCTTC. This sequence joins TRBV5-4 and TRBJ2-1; 7 bases agree with TRBD1. V gave up 10 bases and J gave up 5 bases; unmatched junction bases: 12. This CDR3 region has 14 residues. Germline V gene sequence: CDR1 SGHNT, CDR2 YYREEE (reference sequence). The full variable domain, rest sourced from reference TRBV5-4 and TRBJ2-1, is ETGVTQSPTHLIKTRGQQVTLRCSSQSGHNTVSWYQQALGQGPQFIFQYYREEENGRGNFPPRFSGLQFPNYSSELNVNALELDDSALYLCAGRRRGQDNEQFFGPGTRLTVL.

The gene calls are TRBV6-5 and TRBJ2-5; 8 nucleotides match TRBD1. Germline V gives CDR1 MNHEY, CDR2 SVGAGI. Trimming removed 6 bases from V and 5 bases from J; junction bases left unmatched: 8. This CDR3 spans 14 amino acids. The CDR3 region is CASSPDRARETQYF. CDR3 bases: TGTGCCAGCAGCCCGGACAGGGCGAGGGAGACCCAGTACTTC.

The V call is TRBV11-1, the J call TRBJ2-7, with TRBD1 matching over 7 bases. CDR3 length: 15 residues. The germline CDR1 and CDR2 sequences are SGHAT and FQDESV (reference sequence). Germline trimming cut 5 bases from V and 3 bases from J; bases unmatched to any gene: 10. The CDR3 loop reads CASSPWTGDFYEQYF. The CDR3 region has the DNA TGTGCCAGCAGCCCGTGGACAGGAGATTTCTACGAGCAGTACTTC. The entire variable domain, with the rest obtained from reference TRBV11-1 and TRBJ2-7, is as follows: EAEVAQSPRYKITEKSQAVAFWCDPISGHATLYWYRQILGQGPELLVQFQDESVVDDSQLPKDRFSAERLKGVDSTLKIQPAELGDSAMYLCASSPWTGDFYEQYFGPGTRLTVT.

This chain uses TRBV27 with TRBJ1-2, with 7 positions matching TRBD1. From germline, CDR1 is MNHEY and CDR2 SMNVEV (reference sequence). The CDR3 has 14 amino acids. The V segment lost 5 bases and the J segment 5 bases; nucleotides outside the gene matches: 8. The CDR3 here is CASSMARGLYGYTF. In nucleotides, the CDR3 is TGTGCCAGCAGTATGGCCAGGGGGTTGTATGGCTACACCTTC.

The table lists this clone with a count of one. This chain joins TRBV5-1 and TRBJ2-7, with 7 nucleotides matching TRBD2. CDR1 SGHRS and CDR2 YFSETQ come from the germline V gene. The CDR3 extends over 14 amino acids. Trimming removed 3 bases from V and 4 bases from J; junction bases left unmatched: 7. The CDR3 reads CASSSRLAGYEQYF. CDR3 nucleotides: TGCGCCAGCAGCTCCAGACTAGCAGGATACGAGCAGTACTTC. The full variable domain, its missing parts supplied by reference TRBV5-1 and TRBJ2-7, is KAGVTQTPRYLIKTRGQQVTLSCSPISGHRSVSWYQQTPGQGLQFLFEYFSETQRNKGNFPGRFSGRQFSNSRSEMNVSTLELGDSALYLCASSSRLAGYEQYFGPGTRLTVT.

The gene calls are TRBV4-1 and TRBJ1-1; D unclear. Germline CDR1 and CDR2: MGHRA and YSYEKL. CDR3 size: 17 residues. V shed 3 bases and J shed 5 bases, with 22 bases lying between them. CDR3: CASSQDPRPSPGTEAFF. The DNA for the CDR3 is TGCGCCAGCAGCCAGGATCCCAGACCCTCCCCGGGAACTGAAGCTTTCTTT.

The chain carries TRBV7-9 and TRBJ1-4; the D gene is possibly TRBD1 (5 bases). This CDR3 has 13 amino acids. From germline, CDR1 is SEHNR and CDR2 FQNEAQ (reference sequence). V was clipped by 3 bases and J by 15 bases, with 17 bases between them. The CDR3 reads CASSLSQGLRVFF. The CDR3 nucleotides read TGTGCCAGCAGCTTGAGTCAGGGACTGCGGGTGTTTTTT.

The V gene is TRBV30, the J gene TRBJ1-2; 10 bases are shared with TRBD1. Germline V gene data show CDR1 as GTSNPN and CDR2 as SVGIG (reference sequence). The V and J ends lost 2 bases and 3 bases, in that order; junction bases with no gene match: 12. This CDR3 has 17 residues. CDR3 DNA: TGTGCCTGGAGTCGAAAATTTAGGGGACAGGGGTACTATGGCTACACCTTC. It codes for CAWSRKFRGQGYYGYTF. The full variable domain, with the rest looked up from reference TRBV30 and TRBJ1-2, is SQTIHQWPATLVQPVGSPLSLECTVEGTSNPNLYWYRQAAGRGLQLLFYSVGIGQISSEVPQNLSASRPQDRQFILSSKKLLLSDSGFYLCAWSRKFRGQGYYGYTFGSGTRLTVV.

This clone was detected a few times. The genes are TRBV5-1 and TRBJ1-2; tentatively, D is TRBD1 (5 bases). CDR3 size: 12 residues. Germline lookup yields CDR1 SGHRS and CDR2 YFSETQ. V lost 4 bases, J lost 4 bases, and 8 bases lay in between. DNA for the CDR3: TGCGCCAGCAGCGCGGGACCCTATGGCTACACCTTC. The encoded protein is CASSAGPYGYTF. Complete variable domain (other parts from reference TRBV5-1 and TRBJ1-2): KAGVTQTPRYLIKTRGQQVTLSCSPISGHRSVSWYQQTPGQGLQFLFEYFSETQRNKGNFPGRFSGRQFSNSRSEMNVSTLELGDSALYLCASSAGPYGYTFGSGTRLTVV.

This rearrangement joins TRBV28 to TRBJ2-5; the match to TRBD2 covers 8 bases. CDR1 is MDHEN, CDR2 SYDVKM, per germline. J gave up 5 bases and V 1 base, and 6 bases lay outside the gene matches. The CDR3 is 15 residues long. The CDR3 nucleotides are TGTGCCAGCAGTTTATTGGGACTAGGTTCGGAGACCCAGTACTTC. Translating it yields CASSLLGLGSETQYF.

The V call is TRBV5-5, the J call TRBJ2-6; D gene ambiguous. In germline, CDR1 is SGHKS, CDR2 YYEKEE (reference sequence). This CDR3 is built from 17 residues. V dropped 4 bases and J dropped 0 bases, with 14 bases sitting between them. CDR3 amino acids: CASSRLQAPSGANVLTF. In nucleotides, the CDR3 is TGTGCCAGCAGCAGGTTGCAGGCCCCCTCTGGGGCCAACGTCCTGACTTTC.

The chain combines TRBV11-3 with TRBJ1-5; D gene unclear. The germline gives CDR1 SGHNT, CDR2 YENEEA. The CDR3 has 15 amino acids. The germline V and J ends were trimmed by 5 bases and 0 bases, with 11 bases remaining between them. The chain's CDR3 is CASSLGGNSNQPQHF. The CDR3 nucleotides are TGTGCCAGCAGCCTAGGCGGGAATAGCAATCAGCCCCAGCATTTT.

This chain links TRBV28 with TRBJ2-1; 9 bases map to TRBD2. The CDR3 covers 16 residues. Germline CDR1 MDHEN, CDR2 SYDVKM. The ends lost 3 bases at V and 1 base at J; junction bases unmatched: 4. The CDR3 reads CASSLRLAGSYNEQFF. The CDR3 bases are TGTGCCAGCAGTTTGAGGCTAGCGGGGTCCTACAATGAGCAGTTCTTC.

The gene calls are TRBV5-6 and TRBJ2-7, with D possibly being TRBD2 (6 bases). In germline, CDR1 is SGHDT, CDR2 YYEEEE. V lost 0 bases and J 4 bases, leaving 17 bases between the germline ends. The CDR3 spans 16 residues. CDR3 in DNA: TGTGCCAGCAGCTTGGCCCCCACTAGGAGGGAATACGAGCAGTACTTC. Amino acids: CASSLAPTRREYEQYF.

The gene calls are TRBV27 and TRBJ2-1; 7 bases are shared with TRBD1. From germline, CDR1 is MNHEY and CDR2 SMNVEV (reference sequence). The J segment lost 4 bases and the V segment lost 5 bases, leaving 20 bases of the junction unmatched. CDR3 length: 19 amino acids. CDR3 sequence (DNA): TGTGCCAGCAGTCCCCACGGTTCGACAGGGCCCAGGTCTTACAATGAGCAGTTCTTC. This sequence encodes CASSPHGSTGPRSYNEQFF.

V and J are TRBV27 and TRBJ2-1; no definite D call. CDR3 length equals 14 residues. The V gene's germline CDR1 is MNHEY and CDR2 SMNVEV (reference sequence). V was cut by 3 bases and J by 7 bases, with 13 bases left in between. The CDR3, as DNA: TGTGCCAGCAGTTTTGGCTCCCCCCCAAATGAGCAGTTCTTC. This encodes CASSFGSPPNEQFF.

In regard to this clone: The junction departs from the called germline gene at one end, perhaps through a read error. The gene calls are TRBV6-2 or TRBV6-3 and TRBJ2-7; 11 bases map to TRBD2. Germline values: CDR1 MNHEY, CDR2 SVGEGT. The CDR3 covers 16 residues. CDR3 sequence: CAISGAEASGRYEQYF. Written as DNA, the CDR3 is TGTGCCATCAGTGGGGCGGAGGCTAGCGGGAGGTACGAGCAGTACTTC.

J is TRBJ2-7 and V is TRBV30; 7 nucleotides align to TRBD1. V lost 0 bases, J lost 4 bases, and 6 bases stayed unmatched. CDR1 and CDR2 (germline): GTSNPN, SVGIG (reference sequence). CDR3 size: 14 residues. The CDR3 DNA follows: TGTGCCTGGAGTGTAGAGGGGGCTCGGTACGAGCAGTACTTC. Protein sequence: CAWSVEGARYEQYF. The variable domain in full, with the rest retrieved from reference TRBV30 and TRBJ2-7, is SQTIHQWPATLVQPVGSPLSLECTVEGTSNPNLYWYRQAAGRGLQLLFYSVGIGQISSEVPQNLSASRPQDRQFILSSKKLLLSDSGFYLCAWSVEGARYEQYFGPGTRLTVT.